The clone carrying this TCR beta chain has a count of ten or more. Its antigen is currently unknown. TCRdb reprocessed the reads with MiXCR, giving one entry per CDR3 protein. This table holds about 78,000 distinct CDR3 sequences, 35% to 45% found once. These data come from a study of T cell repertoires in cytomegalovirus infection. Study-wide background: It was recently identified HLA-C-restricted and well-studied HLA-B-restricted CMV epitopes that the study used. Evidence of both CMV infection and a matching HLA type came from public TCR beta signatures. Whole-study findings and limits: Across the ex vivo response, the dominant clonotypes were HLA-C-restricted CMV-specific TCR beta clonotypes. Cumulated frequencies of public TCR beta families served to identify carriers of CMV plus the relevant HLA.

This CDR3 is built from 14 residues. After removal of 6 bases from V and 1 base from J, the junction contained 2 bases not matched to a gene. The germline V gene encodes CDR1 MNHNS and CDR2 SASEGT. The V and J genes are TRBV6-1 and TRBJ1-1; 10 nucleotides align to TRBD1. The clonotype originates from a human donor in good health (CMV status not recorded). Some clones in this sample may be carry-over from other donors' samples. This specimen was CD8+ T cells from cultured PBMCs, taken from culture after CMV antigen stimulation. The CDR3 DNA reads as TGTGCCAGCAGGACAGGGGGCGGGAACACTGAAGCTTTCTTT. Amino acid sequence: CASRTGGGNTEAFF.